The source of this TCR beta chain is a study of blood T cells in healthy people across ages. This clonotype has only a few counts. Caucasian individuals from Russia who were healthy and aged 6 to 90 acted as donors. Next came a second PCR, run for about 7 to 12 cycles, which used a sample-barcoded 5' primer along with a J-beta primer mix. TCRdb called the 5' RACE reads again in MiXCR, with one record for every CDR3 protein. The table includes 700,000 or so distinct CDR3 sequences, roughly 20% detected once. The V gene lost 1 base and the J gene lost 6 bases, with 12 bases spanning the gap. This CDR3 spans 14 amino acids.

This clonotype originated in an older man in good health. The rearrangement links TRBV12-3 or TRBV12-4 to TRBJ1-2; no definite D call. Sequencing used blood. This chain's CDR3 is CASSLGASRDGYTF. The CDR3 region has the DNA TGTGCCAGCAGTTTAGGCGCATCCCGGGATGGCTACACCTTC.